These 26 T cell receptor beta chains share one sample of origin, sequenced in a study of CD8+ T cells in alopecia areata. Extraction of RNA preceded its reverse transcription into cDNA, which served as the sequencing template. TCRdb keeps only in-frame clones here, not all; method: immunoSEQ multiplex PCR. This sample has approximately 99,000 clones, with 55% to 70% found just once. Sequencing was performed on NKG2D-low CD8+ T cells sorted from blood. Source of these receptors: a human donor with alopecia areata.

The chain joins TRBV7-8 to TRBJ2-7; 9 bases agree with TRBD2. CDR3 size: 15 residues. V lost 0 bases, J lost 6 bases, and 6 bases stayed unmatched. From germline, CDR1 is SGHVS and CDR2 FQNEAQ. CDR3 residues: CASSLASGRQAEQYF. CDR3 nucleotide sequence: TGTGCCAGCAGCTTAGCTAGCGGGAGACAGGCCGAGCAGTACTTC.

This chain's CDR3 is CASSLSAGGLYGYTF. CDR3 DNA: TGTGCCAGCAGCTTGTCGGCAGGGGGACTCTATGGCTACACCTTC. This chain connects TRBV5-6 to TRBJ1-2; 7 nucleotides match TRBD1. CDR1 is SGHDT, CDR2 YYEEEE, per germline. The CDR3 runs 15 residues. J was trimmed by 4 bases and V by 1 base; bases with no gene match: 7.

The gene calls are TRBV25-1 and TRBJ2-1; no clear D. The ends were cut back, 4 bases at V and 2 bases at J, with 6 bases in the middle. The germline V gene has CDR1 MGHDK and CDR2 SYGVNS. CDR3 size: 13 residues. CDR3 amino acids: CASSVSTYNEQFF. CDR3 sequence (DNA): TGTGCCAGCAGTGTTTCTACCTACAATGAGCAGTTCTTC.

J is TRBJ2-2 and V is TRBV5-1; D unclear. The germline CDR1 and CDR2 sequences are SGHRS and YFSETQ. The length of the CDR3 is 12 residues. V gave up 2 bases and J gave up 5 bases, with 4 bases separating them. DNA of the CDR3: TGCGCCAGCAGCTTAGAAACCGGGGAGCTGTTTTTT. It translates to CASSLETGELFF.

The table lists this clone with a few counts. V gene TRBV29-1 combines with J gene TRBJ2-7; the D gene could be TRBD1 or TRBD2 (6 bases each). This CDR3 spans 11 amino acids. Trimming left V 7 bases short and J 4 bases short, with 11 bases between. The germline gives CDR1 SQVTM, CDR2 ANQGSEA. The CDR3 DNA sequence: TGCAGCGGGCAGGGGAGGTACGAGCAGTACTTC. It codes for CSGQGRYEQYF.

This clone was seen more than once but under ten times. The V call is TRBV5-1, the J call TRBJ2-5, with D unclear. V dropped 2 bases and J dropped 3 bases, with 23 bases sitting between them. This CDR3 contains 18 residues. From germline, CDR1 is SGHRS and CDR2 YFSETQ. CDR3 sequence (DNA): TGCGCCAGCAGCTTTAACGCCAAAAGTATTGCGGTGGAAGAGACCCAGTACTTC. It specifies CASSFNAKSIAVEETQYF.

A few counts support this clone. V usage is TRBV5-4 and J usage is TRBJ1-2; D might be TRBD1 (5 bases). Germline V gene lookup returns CDR1 SGHNT and CDR2 YYREEE (reference sequence). The CDR3 extends over 13 amino acids. Trimming took 1 base from V and 7 from J, leaving 11 bases between them. CDR3: CASSLQGPAGYTF. DNA of the CDR3: TGTGCCAGCAGCTTGCAGGGTCCCGCTGGCTACACCTTC.

This chain connects TRBV13 to TRBJ1-1; TRBD1 might be the D (6 bases). There are 15 residues in the CDR3. Germline-derived CDR1 and CDR2 are PRHDT and FYEKMQ (reference sequence). The V end was cut by 2 bases, the J end by 0 bases, with 10 bases between. DNA for the CDR3: TGTGCCAGCAGCTTATTTGGGGGCCTGAACACTGAAGCTTTCTTT. Protein product: CASSLFGGLNTEAFF.

This clone was counted a few times. The chain uses TRBV12-5 and TRBJ2-3, with unresolved D. CDR1 and CDR2 (germline): LGHNT, FRNRAP. The CDR3 is made up of 14 amino acids. Trimming cost V 5 bases and J 0 bases, with 9 bases left between them. The CDR3 coding sequence is TGTGCTAGTGGTCCCGAGCATAGCACAGATACGCAGTATTTT. It codes for CASGPEHSTDTQYF.

V gene TRBV29-1 combines with J gene TRBJ2-7, with TRBD2 as a possible D gene (6 bases). V gave up 4 bases and J gave up 5 bases, with 12 bases separating them. In germline, CDR1 is SQVTM, CDR2 ANQGSEA. This CDR3 is 12 amino acids long. This CDR3 is CSVAGSFDEQYF. In DNA form, the CDR3 reads TGCAGCGTTGCCGGGAGTTTCGACGAGCAGTACTTC.

The chain recombines TRBV4-1 with TRBJ2-3, with a tentative D call TRBD1 (5 bases). There are 16 residues in the CDR3. V lost 0 bases and J 5 bases, leaving 15 bases between the germline ends. Germline CDR1 MGHRA, CDR2 YSYEKL. CDR3 sequence: CASSQERTGPRDTQYF. CDR3 sequence (DNA): TGCGCCAGCAGCCAAGAGAGAACAGGCCCTCGAGATACGCAGTATTTT.

On this clone itself: Within the sample, other DNA sequences also encode this same CDR3. Here the CDR3 reads CASSLGLAGYNEQFF. CDR3 DNA sequence: TGTGCCAGCAGCCTAGGACTAGCGGGATACAATGAGCAGTTCTTC. The chain combines TRBV5-4 with TRBJ2-1; TRBD2 matches at 12 bases. The CDR3 is 15 amino acids. In germline, CDR1 is SGHNT, CDR2 YYREEE (reference sequence). After removal of 4 bases from V and 4 bases from J, the junction contained 3 bases not matched to a gene.

The rearrangement joins TRBV7-9 to TRBJ2-7; possibly TRBD1 or TRBD2 for D (5 bases each). The CDR3 is 13 residues long. Between the trimmed V and J ends, which lost 5 bases and 3 bases, there was a span of 11 bases. Per the germline V gene, CDR1 is SEHNR and CDR2 is FQNEAQ (reference sequence). This CDR3 is CASSSRDDYEQYF. CDR3 coding DNA: TGTGCCAGCAGCAGCCGGGACGACTACGAGCAGTACTTC.

Concerning this clone: Sequence at one end of the junction differs from germline and may be a read error. The chain has TRBV4-1 and TRBJ1-1; 9 nucleotides match TRBD1. Germline V gives CDR1 MGHRA, CDR2 YSYEKL. The CDR3 loop spans 17 amino acids. CDR3 sequence (DNA): TGCGCCAGCAGCCCTATCACAGGGGGCAATGGTGTCACTGAAGCTCTCTTT. Translation: CASSPITGGNGVTEALF.

This clone was detected only a few times. The chain uses TRBV15 and TRBJ2-2, with D hard to call. Per germline, CDR1 LNHNV and CDR2 YYDKDF (reference sequence). CDR3 length: 15 amino acids. Trimming cost V 0 bases and J 8 bases, with 13 bases left between them. CDR3 in amino acids: CATSRDREGPGELFF. The CDR3 DNA reads as TGTGCCACCAGCAGAGACCGTGAAGGACCGGGGGAGCTGTTTTTT.

The chain carries TRBV4-1 and TRBJ2-6, with unresolved D. Germline V gene data show CDR1 as MGHRA and CDR2 as YSYEKL. This CDR3 has 13 amino acids. V gave up 3 bases and J gave up 2 bases, with 2 bases separating them. CDR3: CASSHPGANVLTF. The CDR3 nucleotides read TGCGCCAGCAGCCACCCTGGGGCCAACGTCCTGACTTTC.

CDR3 nucleotides: TGTGCCAGCAGTTTCTACTTTCCCTACAATGAGCAGTTCTTC. Encoded protein: CASSFYFPYNEQFF. V gene TRBV27 combines with J gene TRBJ2-1; D gene ambiguous. Germline CDR1 reads MNHEY; CDR2 reads SMNVEV (reference sequence). V lost 3 bases, J lost 2 bases, and 8 bases lay in between. The CDR3 totals 14 residues.

This clone has just one count. The chain employs TRBV27 and TRBJ2-7; maybe TRBD1 (5 bases). Trimming cost V 4 bases and J 4 bases, with 17 bases left between them. The CDR3 covers 15 residues. The germline V gene has CDR1 MNHEY and CDR2 SMNVEV (reference sequence). The CDR3 sequence: CASSSRATELYEQYF. The CDR3 nucleotides read TGTGCCAGCAGTTCCCGGGCGACAGAACTTTACGAGCAGTACTTC.

The chain has TRBV6-5 and TRBJ2-1, with 9 bases matching TRBD2. Germline-derived CDR1 and CDR2 are MNHEY and SVGAGI. CDR3 size: 15 residues. V shed 3 bases and J 6 bases; nucleotides not matched to a gene: 6. DNA for the CDR3: TGTGCCAGCAGTTATAGCGGGAGTACGGGCAATGAGCAGTTCTTC. Its protein product is CASSYSGSTGNEQFF.

The genes are TRBV28 and TRBJ2-5; D remains unclear. Per germline, CDR1 MDHEN and CDR2 SYDVKM. V lost 6 bases and J 9 bases, leaving 17 bases between the germline ends. CDR3 length equals 13 residues. The CDR3 sequence is CASSPEHQDSQYF. The DNA of the CDR3 is TGTGCCAGCAGCCCAGAGCATCAAGATTCCCAGTACTTC.

This clone was detected a few times. The chain is built from TRBV9 and TRBJ2-1, with TRBD2 matching 8 bases. J lost 9 bases, V lost 0 bases, and 8 bases had no gene match. CDR3 size: 15 residues. Looked up from germline, CDR1 is SGDLS and CDR2 is YYNGEE. Here the CDR3 reads CASSVEGLGYGEQFF. CDR3 in DNA: TGTGCCAGCAGCGTAGAGGGACTAGGATATGGTGAGCAGTTCTTC.

This clone was observed a handful of times. The chain recombines TRBV4-1 with TRBJ2-1; TRBD2 agrees at 8 bases. The CDR3 spans 16 residues. The J segment lost 4 bases and the V segment lost 4 bases, leaving 9 bases of the junction unmatched. From germline, CDR1 is MGHRA and CDR2 YSYEKL. The CDR3 DNA reads as TGCGCCAGCAGCCTCGGGGGGGCGGGAGAGTACAATGAGCAGTTCTTC. Its translation: CASSLGGAGEYNEQFF.

The chain uses TRBV30 and TRBJ2-6, with 8 bases fitting TRBD1. CDR1 GTSNPN and CDR2 SVGIG come from the germline V gene (reference sequence). V shed 5 bases and J 3 bases; nucleotides not matched to a gene: 24. The CDR3 runs 21 residues. The DNA of the CDR3 is TGTGCCTGGGAGGTTGTGGCGACCGGGACAGGCGTGATTGTTGGGGCCAACGTCCTGACTTTC. Amino acids: CAWEVVATGTGVIVGANVLTF.

This clone has just one count. The chain's CDR3 is CASSFPSGSRETQYF. Here the CDR3 DNA reads TGTGCCAGCAGCTTTCCTAGCGGGAGTCGAGAGACCCAGTACTTC. The chain employs TRBV5-6 and TRBJ2-5, with 10 bases lining up with TRBD2. Germline lookup yields CDR1 SGHDT and CDR2 YYEEEE. This CDR3 is 15 amino acids long. Losses at the gene ends were 2 bases for V and 4 bases for J; bases not matched to a gene: 5.

Here the CDR3 DNA reads TGTGCCAGCAGGCAGGGTACTCAGCCCCAGCATTTT. The encoded protein is CASRQGTQPQHF. V is TRBV6-1 and J is TRBJ1-5, with D tentatively TRBD1 (5 bases). V was shortened by 6 bases and J by 6 bases, with 9 bases between the two germline ends. The CDR3 is made up of 12 amino acids. Germline CDR1 is MNHNS and CDR2 is SASEGT.

The V gene is TRBV5-1, the J gene TRBJ1-1; the D is unclear. Germline V lookup: CDR1 SGHRS, CDR2 YFSETQ. The CDR3 is 14 residues long. The V end lost 1 base, the J end lost 1 base, and 8 bases lay between the germline ends. CDR3 region: CASSLFGENTEAFF. The CDR3 DNA reads as TGCGCCAGCAGCTTGTTCGGGGAGAACACTGAAGCTTTCTTT.